The clone carrying this T cell receptor (beta chain) was observed at least ten times. Read data end 3 residues before the CDR3 end; the end is taken from the germline J gene. Trimming left V 7 bases short and J 4 bases short, with 8 bases between. The CDR3 is 11 residues long. Per germline, CDR1 SQVTM and CDR2 ANQGSEA. These data are taken from a study of T cell clonality in common variable immunodeficiency. The assay was immunoSEQ multiplex PCR, and TCRdb's table has in-frame clones only and misses some. This sample shows some 50,000 clones and no singletons; about 1.7% rests with the ten largest. The sequenced material came from peripheral blood mononuclear cells. The rearrangement links TRBV29-1 to TRBJ2-1; D remains ambiguous. This receptor was obtained from a person between 18 and 75 years old in good health. The CDR3 here is CSAQNYNEQFF. Partial CDR3 DNA: TGCAGCGCCCAGAATTACAATGAG.